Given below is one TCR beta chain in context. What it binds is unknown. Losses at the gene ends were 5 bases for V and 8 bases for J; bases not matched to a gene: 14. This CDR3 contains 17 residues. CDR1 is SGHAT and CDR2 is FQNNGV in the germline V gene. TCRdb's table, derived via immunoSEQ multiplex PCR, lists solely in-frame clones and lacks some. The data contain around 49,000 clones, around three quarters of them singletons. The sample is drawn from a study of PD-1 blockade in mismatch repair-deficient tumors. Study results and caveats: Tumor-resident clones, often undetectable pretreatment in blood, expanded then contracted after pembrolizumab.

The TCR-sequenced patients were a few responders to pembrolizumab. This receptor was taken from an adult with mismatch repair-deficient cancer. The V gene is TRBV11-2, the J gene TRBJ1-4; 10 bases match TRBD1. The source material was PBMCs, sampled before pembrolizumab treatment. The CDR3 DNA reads TGTGCCAGCAGCCCTCCGGGAGGGACAGGGGTAGGAGAAAAACTGTTTTTT. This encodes CASSPPGGTGVGEKLFF. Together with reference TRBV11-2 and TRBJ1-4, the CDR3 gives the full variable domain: EAGVAQSPRYKIIEKRQSVAFWCNPISGHATLYWYQQILGQGPKLLIQFQNNGVVDDSQLPKDRFSAERLKGVDSTLKIQPAKLEDSAVYLCASSPPGGTGVGEKLFFGSGTQLSVL.